The sequence of this TCR beta chain was determined in a study of cytomegalovirus exposure and HLA in healthy donors (dated by TCRdb to about 2017). Regarding the complete study: A later analysis indicated that the roughly 130 validation repertoires were generated on the platform also employed for the approximately 700 repertoires of the first cohort. Along with the approximately 700-subject first cohort, a separate validation cohort of over 90 different subjects was used. The study aimed to test whether signatures of past pathogen exposure could be identified by cataloging public T cell receptors. The study combined high-throughput TCR immunosequencing, statistical association of individual TCRs with disease status, and machine learning to predict cytomegalovirus infection status.

The donors belonged to the validation cohort of approximately 130 subjects, which was separate from the roughly 680-subject first cohort. Preparation of the library involved the immunoSEQ multiplex PCR assay. In the paper's pipeline: A statistical classification framework was built for diagnosing cytomegalovirus status from the catalog of TCR beta chain sequences. In TCRdb, the immuneACCESS table is reduced to in-frame sequences with V and J assigned. These tables do not hold every clone; where another copy was compared, an unresolved V gene accounts for under half, and the others remain unexplained. D and trimming were read from the DNA, whereas the V and J calls and clone size are those reported in that table. A total of about 170,000 clones appear in this sample, around nine tenths of them only once. Roughly 3% of the sample is in the top ten clones. The germline V gene encodes CDR1 MNHNS and CDR2 SASEGT. V trim: 3 bases; J trim: 2 bases; unmatched bases: 13. The cysteine opens and the phenylalanine closes a CDR3 of 17 amino acids. The kept DNA is CDR3 alone, 51 bases in frame from the first base.

Note on this clone: What this receptor recognizes is not known. There are no base qualities to consult, and no much larger clone falls within one base.

What the authors observed across the whole study: The classifier was reported to diagnose cytomegalovirus status with high specificity and sensitivity in both the original cohort and the validation cohort. Most TCR sequences were observed very rarely across donors, whereas some public TCRs were present in many individuals. The authors suggested that the approach could potentially be generalized to other disease states and immunological phenotypes. Of the cluster scores, about 94% were above 0 in a later analysis, which found that TCRs clustered in the first cohort also tended to co-occur in the 90 to 150 validation repertoires. The study listed 164 TCR beta chains as associated with cytomegalovirus. All 120 or so repertoires were used to score co-occurrence in the validation cohort in a later analysis, because that analysis had no HLA typing for the cohort. In vitro tests confirmed that a few of the cytomegalovirus-associated TCR beta chains recognize cytomegalovirus antigens.

The rearrangement combines TRBV6-1 with TRBJ2-7, and TRBD1 matches 7 of the central bases. The clonotype originates from a man younger than 30 in good health and CMV-seropositive. Sample: PBMCs. CDR3 reads: CASSEEPTGIYTYEQYF. The DNA reads TGTGCCAGCAGTGAGGAACCGACAGGGATTTACACCTACGAGCAGTACTTC.